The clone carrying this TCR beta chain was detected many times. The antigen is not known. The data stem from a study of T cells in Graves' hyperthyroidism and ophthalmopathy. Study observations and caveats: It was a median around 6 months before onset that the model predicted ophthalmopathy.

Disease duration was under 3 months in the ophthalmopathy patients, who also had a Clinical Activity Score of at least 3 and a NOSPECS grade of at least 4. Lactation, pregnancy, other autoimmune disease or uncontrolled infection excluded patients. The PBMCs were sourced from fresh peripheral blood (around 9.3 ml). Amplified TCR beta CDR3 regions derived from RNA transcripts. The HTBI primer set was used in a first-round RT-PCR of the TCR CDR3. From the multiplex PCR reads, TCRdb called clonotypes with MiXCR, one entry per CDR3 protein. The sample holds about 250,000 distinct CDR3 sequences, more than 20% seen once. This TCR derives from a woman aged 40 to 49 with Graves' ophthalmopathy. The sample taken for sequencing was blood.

The CDR3 sequence is CATSDTQGSNQPQHF. For the CDR3, the DNA is TGTGCCACCAGTGACACTCAGGGGAGCAATCAGCCCCAGCATTTT. The rearrangement joins TRBV24-1 to TRBJ1-5; D is possibly TRBD1 (6 bases). This CDR3 is built from 15 residues. The germline V gene has CDR1 KGHDR and CDR2 SFDVKD. The V and J ends lost 4 bases and 1 base respectively, with 10 bases between them.